The rows below give T cell receptor beta chains drawn from one sample of a study of cytomegalovirus exposure and HLA in healthy donors. Libraries were prepared by immunoSEQ multiplex PCR; TCRdb keeps only in-frame clonotypes and omits some of them. The sample comprises some 200,000 clones, about an eighth of which are singletons, and approximately 8.4% rests with the top ten. The sequenced material came from PBMCs. Every receptor here comes from a man aged 50-60 years in good health and CMV-seropositive. Each CDR3 is given with its conserved first and last residue. A D gene is named only where the DNA matches it firmly. The listing skips clone size in some rows; elsewhere it reads once, few, many or a size class.

cdr3_nt,cdr3_aa,j_call,v_call,d_call,clone_size
TGTGCCAGCAGTTTTGGCGGTCAAGAGACCCAGTACTTC,CASSFGGQETQYF,TRBJ2-5,TRBV28,.,.
TGTGCCAGCAGCGTTACAGGGCCTGGGGAGCTGTTTTTT,CASSVTGPGELFF,TRBJ2-2,TRBV9,.,.
TGTGCCAGCAGCCAAATGGGGGGTCTTGGAAACACCATATATTTT,CASSQMGGLGNTIYF,TRBJ1-3,TRBV14,.,.
TGTGCCAGCAGCCATCGACAGGCTTCCTACGAGCAGTACTTC,CASSHRQASYEQYF,TRBJ2-7,TRBV6-6,.,few
TGCGCCAGCAGCCAAACGCCCGGGGACTCCTACGAGCAGTACTTC,CASSQTPGDSYEQYF,TRBJ2-7,TRBV5-1,.,many
TGCGCCAGCAGCCGGGGGGGCGCGGGCACAGATACGCAGTATTTT,CASSRGGAGTDTQYF,TRBJ2-3,TRBV5-1,TRBD2,.
TGTGCCAGCAGCCCCGGTGGCAATCAGCCCCAGCATTTT,CASSPGGNQPQHF,TRBJ1-5,TRBV7-3,.,.
TGTGCCAGCAGCTCCCCGACTAGCGGGCTAAGCACAGATACGCAGTATTTT,CASSSPTSGLSTDTQYF,TRBJ2-3,TRBV14,TRBD2,few
TGTGCCAGCAGCTTGGGATCAGGGGACTATGGCTACACCTTC,CASSLGSGDYGYTF,TRBJ1-2,TRBV5-4,.,.
TGTGCCAGTAGCCACCGGGACACCTATGGCTACACCTTC,CASSHRDTYGYTF,TRBJ1-2,TRBV19,.,.
TGTGCCAGCAGCTTAGAGCAGGGGGGCTTCTACGAGCAGTACTTC,CASSLEQGGFYEQYF,TRBJ2-7,TRBV11-3,.,few
TGTGCCAGCAGCTTAGGGGGAGAAGTTTTCTTT,CASSLGGEVFF,TRBJ1-1,TRBV13,.,once
TGTGCCAGCAGTTGGATGACAGGGCGGAACACTGAAGCTTTCTTT,CASSWMTGRNTEAFF,TRBJ1-1,TRBV27,TRBD1,few
TGTGCCACCAGCAGAGATCCAGGAGGGGAGACCCAGTACTTC,CATSRDPGGETQYF,TRBJ2-5,TRBV15,.,few
TGTGCCAGCAGCTTAGGTACCTACGAGCAGTACTTC,CASSLGTYEQYF,TRBJ2-7,TRBV7-6,.,few
TGTGCCTGGAGTGTAAGCCCCTTCACCGGGGAGCTGTTTTTT,CAWSVSPFTGELFF,TRBJ2-2,TRBV30,.,.
TGTGCCAGCAGCTTGACGTTCCTAAATCATCGCTCTGGAAACACCATATATTTT,CASSLTFLNHRSGNTIYF,TRBJ1-3,TRBV5-6,.,.
TGTGCCAGCAGTGGACAGGGAAGAGATGGCTACACCTTC,CASSGQGRDGYTF,TRBJ1-2,TRBV2,TRBD1,.
TGTGCCAGCAGCCAAGAAGGGTGGTGGGGGGGGAACACCGGGGAGCTGTTTTTT,CASSQEGWWGGNTGELFF,TRBJ2-2,TRBV4-2,TRBD2,few
TGTGCCAGCAGTTTGGGGGGGCTTGACTATGGCTACACCTTC,CASSLGGLDYGYTF,TRBJ1-2,TRBV28,.,.
TGCTTGGGGGGGCGATGGGAGACCCAGTACTTC,CLGGRWETQYF,TRBJ2-5,TRBV28,.,few
TGTGCCAGCAGCTTACCGCAGGGGGCTGGAAACACCATATATTTT,CASSLPQGAGNTIYF,TRBJ1-3,TRBV7-9,TRBD1,.
TGTGCCAGTAGTATAGGAGGAGGAAACACCATATATTTT,CASSIGGGNTIYF,TRBJ1-3,TRBV19,.,few
TGTGCCTGGAGTGTCAAGCGGAGTGGCTACACCTTC,CAWSVKRSGYTF,TRBJ1-2,TRBV30,.,.
TGTGCCAGCTCACCCCTGGGACAGAGTCCTTCTGGAAACACCATATATTTT,CASSPLGQSPSGNTIYF,TRBJ1-3,TRBV18,TRBD1,few
TGTGCCAGCAGCCCTCAGGACAGGGTGAATAACTATGGCTACACCTTC,CASSPQDRVNNYGYTF,TRBJ1-2,TRBV5-4,TRBD1,few
TGCGCCAGCAGCTTAGGGACAGCCTATGGCTACACCTTC,CASSLGTAYGYTF,TRBJ1-2,TRBV5-1,TRBD1,.
TGTGCCAGCAGGCCACTAGGTAGGTATGGCTACACCTTC,CASRPLGRYGYTF,TRBJ1-2,TRBV21-1,.,.
TGCGCCAGCAGCTTGGGTGCGGGGGGGCTTCAAGAGACCCAGTACTTC,CASSLGAGGLQETQYF,TRBJ2-5,TRBV5-1,TRBD2,.
TGCGCCAGCAGCGGGACAGGGGACGGAAACACCATATATTTT,CASSGTGDGNTIYF,TRBJ1-3,TRBV5-1,TRBD1,few
TGTGCCAGCAGCTTAATTTCGGGGTATACCGGGGAGCTGTTTTTT,CASSLISGYTGELFF,TRBJ2-2,TRBV7-2,.,.
TGTGCCAGCAGTGACGGGGAGGACAGGGACACTGAAGCTTTCTTT,CASSDGEDRDTEAFF,TRBJ1-1,TRBV27,TRBD1,.
TGTGCCAGTCCTCGGGGACAGGGAATTGGCGGCTACACCTTC,CASPRGQGIGGYTF,TRBJ1-2,TRBV7-9,TRBD1,few
TGTGCCAGCACCGGCCTCGGACTAGCGGGAGGGTATGAGACCCAGTACTTC,CASTGLGLAGGYETQYF,TRBJ2-5,TRBV27,TRBD2,few
TGTGCCAGCAGTTGGGGGACAGGGGCGAGCGAAAAACTGTTTTTT,CASSWGTGASEKLFF,TRBJ1-4,TRBV28,TRBD1,few
TGTGCCAGCAGCTTAGTGGGAGACTATGGCTACACCTTC,CASSLVGDYGYTF,TRBJ1-2,TRBV11-2,.,.
TGCGCCAGCAGCCAAGTTCCCGCGGGCGCCACTGAAGCTTTCTTT,CASSQVPAGATEAFF,TRBJ1-1,TRBV4-3,.,few
TGTGCCAGCAGTTACAGACAGGGCTCTGGTGGCTACACCTTC,CASSYRQGSGGYTF,TRBJ1-2,TRBV7-2,TRBD1,few
TGTGCCACCAGCAGAGATTTCATAGCTCTCCGGTACTTC,CATSRDFIALRYF,TRBJ2-7,TRBV15,.,.
TGTGCCAGTAGTATAGATTCAATCCTCAAAGCAGGGGGCTACGAGCAGTACTTC,CASSIDSILKAGGYEQYF,TRBJ2-7,TRBV19,TRBD1,few
TGTGCCAGCAGCCCCTTGGCGGGGGGTGTTAGGAATGAGCAGTTCTTC,CASSPLAGGVRNEQFF,TRBJ2-1,TRBV7-3,TRBD2,.
TGTGCCTGGAGTGTATTGGGGACAGGGATGTCTGGCTACACCTTC,CAWSVLGTGMSGYTF,TRBJ1-2,TRBV30,TRBD1,few
TGTGCCAGCAGTGACTCCGGTTCCGGGGGCTATGGCTACACCTTC,CASSDSGSGGYGYTF,TRBJ1-2,TRBV6-4,.,few
TGCAGCGTTGTGGTTCTAGCGGGGGGGCGGGTCACAGATACGCAGTATTTT,CSVVVLAGGRVTDTQYF,TRBJ2-3,TRBV29-1,TRBD2,.
TGTGCCAGCAGCGTATGGCTCGGAGGGGGCTACACCTTC,CASSVWLGGGYTF,TRBJ1-2,TRBV9,.,.
TGTGCCAGCAGAAGATCCGGGACAGGGGGAGTGGGGGAGCTGTTTTTT,CASRRSGTGGVGELFF,TRBJ2-2,TRBV2,TRBD1,few
TGTGCCAGCAGCCTACCACTGAGCGGGGGAGCTAGCACAGATACGCAGTATTTT,CASSLPLSGGASTDTQYF,TRBJ2-3,TRBV5-4,TRBD2,.
TGTGCCAGCAGTAGCGGCGACTTCACAGATACGCAGTATTTT,CASSSGDFTDTQYF,TRBJ2-3,TRBV6-5,.,.